This T cell receptor (beta chain) came from a study of T cell responses to AZD1222 COVID-19 vaccine. Study-wide findings and caveats: With dominance at 160-218 and 743-854, vaccine-associated CD4 TCRs spanned spike. Baseline seropositives among AZD1222 recipients totaled only five to seven. Clonal diversity was possibly underestimated; the donors were predominantly white British and more often female.

From germline, CDR1 is SGHTA and CDR2 FQGNSA. The length of the CDR3 is 15 residues. The V end lost 5 bases, the J end lost 8 bases, and 19 bases lay between the germline ends. In the case of this clone: The antigen is undetermined.

Method: immunoSEQ multiplex PCR; TCRdb's copy keeps in-frame clones and lacks some. This table holds approximately 120,000 clones, 80% to 90% found once. This clonotype originated in an adult in good health. The chain uses TRBV7-2 and TRBJ2-1; no definite D call. The sample in question was peripheral blood, obtained on day 0 of MenACWY control vaccination. DNA for the CDR3: TGTGCCAGCAGCCCTAGAGCCCTAGGATCTGATGAGCAGTTCTTC. Translating it yields CASSPRALGSDEQFF.